These 27 T cell receptor beta chains share one sample of origin, sequenced in a study of cytomegalovirus exposure and HLA in healthy donors. PCR was performed using 60 Vbeta and 13 Jbeta primers. Data came from immunoSEQ multiplex PCR; TCRdb stores just in-frame clones and leaves some out. The table has approximately 110,000 clones, 65% seen once. The source material was PBMCs. The receptors were sampled from a man aged 25-45 years in good health and CMV-seropositive.

The chain is built from TRBV10-3 and TRBJ2-1; no firm D call. Between the trimmed V and J ends, which lost 3 bases and 8 bases, there was a span of 8 bases. CDR3 length: 12 amino acids. Germline lookup yields CDR1 ENHRY and CDR2 SYGVKD. In DNA, the CDR3 is TGTGCCATCAGTGAATTGTCCTATGAGCAGTTCTTC. Protein product: CAISELSYEQFF.

This clone was seen just once. The rearrangement links TRBV2 to TRBJ1-5, with D possibly being TRBD1 (5 bases). The V gene's germline CDR1 is SNHLY and CDR2 FYNNEI. CDR3 length: 13 residues. The V gene lost 4 bases and the J gene lost 10 bases, with 14 bases spanning the gap. CDR3 region: CASSGQIDRPQHF. The CDR3 coding sequence is TGTGCCAGCAGTGGACAGATAGATCGACCCCAGCATTTT.

This clone was observed a few times. The V call is TRBV2, the J call TRBJ2-7, with 8 bases fitting TRBD2. Trimming at V came to 6 bases and at J to 3 bases, leaving 7 bases not matched to a gene. The CDR3 extends over 14 amino acids. The germline V gene has CDR1 SNHLY and CDR2 FYNNEI. CDR3 bases: TGTGCCAGCAGGCCCCCGGGGGGGGTCTACGAGCAGTACTTC. Its translation is CASRPPGGVYEQYF.

This clone was observed a few times. The V gene is TRBV6-5, the J gene TRBJ2-3; 7 bases match TRBD2. The trim removed 6 bases at V and 5 bases at J, leaving 2 bases unmatched. The CDR3 runs 12 residues. CDR1 is MNHEY, CDR2 SVGAGI, per germline. In DNA, the CDR3 is TGTGCCAGCAGACCGGGGGGAGATACGCAGTATTTT. Its translation is CASRPGGDTQYF.

The chain has TRBV14 and TRBJ1-1; the D gene is possibly TRBD1 (5 bases). Germline V CDR1 and CDR2: SGHDN, FVKESK. V lost 7 bases, J lost 3 bases, and 15 bases lay in between. The CDR3 runs to 14 residues. The DNA of the CDR3 is TGTGCCAGCACCAGGTGGGGAGGGGACACTGAAGCTTTCTTT. Protein product: CASTRWGGDTEAFF.

This clone was detected a few times. The genes are TRBV6-5 and TRBJ1-5; 7 bases map to TRBD1. Germline V gives CDR1 MNHEY, CDR2 SVGAGI. V was clipped by 4 bases and J by 5 bases; unmatched bases: 11. The CDR3 spans 16 residues. CDR3 sequence (DNA): TGTGCCAGCAGTTCGTTACAGGGGAAGGGGCATCAGCCCCAGCATTTT. It encodes CASSSLQGKGHQPQHF.

The chain has TRBV6-4 and TRBJ2-2, with D possibly TRBD1 on 5 matching bases. This CDR3 spans 15 amino acids. The germline gives CDR1 MRHNA, CDR2 SNTAGT. Trimming pared 0 bases from V and 0 bases from J, leaving 5 bases between. The CDR3 here is CASSDSTANTGELFF. The CDR3 DNA reads TGTGCCAGCAGTGACTCGACAGCGAACACCGGGGAGCTGTTTTTT.

The chain employs TRBV5-1 and TRBJ2-1; TRBD2 is a possible D gene (6 bases). V lost 4 bases and J 9 bases, leaving 17 bases between the germline ends. Germline V gene data show CDR1 as SGHRS and CDR2 as YFSETQ. CDR3 length equals 14 residues. CDR3 DNA: TGCGCCAGCAGCGTCGGGACTCCCGACGGTGAGCAGTTCTTC. Its protein product is CASSVGTPDGEQFF.

This chain uses TRBV11-3 with TRBJ2-7, with TRBD2 matching over 10 bases. The CDR3 totals 16 residues. V shed 1 base, J shed 2 bases, and the junction held 5 bases outside the gene matches. Germline V gene lookup returns CDR1 SGHNT and CDR2 YENEEA. The CDR3, as DNA: TGTGCCAGCAGCTTAGGTGCTAGCGGGGGCACCTACGAGCAGTACTTC. Its translation is CASSLGASGGTYEQYF.

The chain uses TRBV18 and TRBJ2-7, with D possibly being TRBD1 (5 bases). There are 14 residues in the CDR3. The V and J ends lost 2 bases and 0 bases respectively, with 8 bases between them. CDR1 and CDR2 (germline): KGHSH, LQKENI. CDR3 amino acids: CASSPDSSSYEQYF. The CDR3 nucleotides are TGTGCCAGCTCACCAGACAGTTCCTCCTACGAGCAGTACTTC.

This clone was detected a few times. The chain combines TRBV6-1 with TRBJ1-2; D is possibly TRBD1 (6 bases). The length of the CDR3 is 12 residues. From germline, CDR1 is MNHNS and CDR2 SASEGT. Trimming left V 5 bases short and J 3 bases short, with 7 bases between. The CDR3 sequence is CASSRGYYGYTF. CDR3 DNA sequence: TGTGCCAGCAGTAGGGGGTACTATGGCTACACCTTC.

This clone was detected once. This chain connects TRBV28 to TRBJ1-6; 9 nucleotides agree with TRBD1. Germline V CDR1 and CDR2: MDHEN, SYDVKM. The CDR3 sequence is 14 residues long. Trimming took 6 bases from V and 10 from J; bases not matched to a gene: 7. DNA of the CDR3: TGTGCCAGCAGCCCGGGACAGGGAGTCTCACCCCTCCACTTT. The encoded protein is CASSPGQGVSPLHF.

This clone is a singleton in its sample. The J gene is TRBJ2-3, the V gene TRBV7-9; tentatively, D is TRBD1 (6 bases). CDR3 length equals 16 residues. Germline CDR1 is SEHNR and CDR2 is FQNEAQ (reference sequence). Trimming pared 5 bases from V and 2 bases from J, leaving 17 bases between. CDR3 sequence: CASSPKVGTLTDTQYF. The CDR3, as DNA: TGTGCCAGCAGCCCCAAAGTCGGGACACTCACAGATACGCAGTATTTT.

The V and J genes are TRBV18 and TRBJ2-4, with D unclear. CDR1 KGHSH and CDR2 LQKENI come from the germline V gene. Trimming took 6 bases from V and 0 from J, leaving 12 bases between them. The CDR3 length is 15 residues. This CDR3 is CASSPGALAKNIQYF. The CDR3 nucleotides read TGTGCCAGCTCCCCCGGAGCCCTAGCCAAAAACATTCAGTACTTC.

This chain links TRBV27 with TRBJ2-7; weak D call: TRBD1 (5 bases). Germline V lookup: CDR1 MNHEY, CDR2 SMNVEV (reference sequence). The CDR3 spans 13 residues. V gave up 3 bases and J gave up 1 base, with 7 bases separating them. The CDR3 nucleotides read TGTGCCAGCAGTTTGCAGGGTTCCTACGAGCAGTACTTC. It translates to CASSLQGSYEQYF.

This clone was seen more than once but under ten times. In DNA, the CDR3 is TGTGCCAGCAGCTCTGCAGATACGCAGTATTTT. Protein sequence: CASSSADTQYF. V and J are TRBV7-2 and TRBJ2-3, with D unresolved. The germline gives CDR1 SGHTA, CDR2 FQGNSA. The CDR3 spans 11 residues. V was clipped by 4 bases and J by 4 bases, with 3 bases between them.

There are a few counts of this clone. This chain links TRBV14 with TRBJ1-2; no clear D. CDR1 and CDR2 (germline): SGHDN, FVKESK. CDR3 length equals 13 residues. V lost 1 base, J lost 4 bases, and 7 bases lay in between. The CDR3 DNA sequence: TGTGCCAGCAGCCAAGCCCCAGTCTATGGCTACACCTTC. Its translation: CASSQAPVYGYTF.

This clone has only a few counts. This rearrangement joins TRBV18 to TRBJ1-5; no reliable D call. CDR1 is KGHSH, CDR2 LQKENI, per germline. The CDR3 runs to 13 residues. With 1 base removed from V and 9 bases from J, the gap between germline ends came to 10 bases. The CDR3 is CASSPQEATPQHF. Written as DNA, the CDR3 is TGTGCCAGCTCACCACAGGAGGCTACGCCCCAGCATTTT.

The chain employs TRBV6-1 and TRBJ1-1; D not certain. Germline V CDR1 and CDR2: MNHNS, SASEGT. The CDR3 spans 17 residues. Deletions cut 4 bases from V and 4 bases from J, with 22 bases between. The DNA of the CDR3 is TGTGCCAGCAGTGGTTTTGATTTGAGTGAGGTTGGCACTGAAGCTTTCTTT. It specifies CASSGFDLSEVGTEAFF.

V usage is TRBV5-8 and J usage is TRBJ1-3; TRBD1 might be the D (6 bases). Germline loops: CDR1 SGHTS, CDR2 YDEGEE. V lost 4 bases, J lost 0 bases, and 8 bases lay in between. The CDR3 has 14 residues. CDR3 nucleotides: TGTGCCAGCAGCGGGGGCACCTCTGGAAACACCATATATTTT. It yields the protein CASSGGTSGNTIYF.

The chain has TRBV5-1 and TRBJ2-3; D gene ambiguous. CDR1 and CDR2 (germline): SGHRS, YFSETQ. This CDR3 spans 14 amino acids. The ends were cut back, 2 bases at V and 0 bases at J, with 7 bases in the middle. CDR3 region: CASSLDTSTDTQYF. The CDR3 nucleotides read TGCGCCAGCAGCTTAGACACCAGCACAGATACGCAGTATTTT.

The rearrangement links TRBV7-6 to TRBJ1-1; 7 bases are shared with TRBD1. The CDR3 is 19 residues long. Germline loops: CDR1 SGHVS, CDR2 FNYEAQ. The trim removed 7 bases at V and 4 bases at J, leaving 24 bases unmatched. CDR3 protein: CASTSPRDSREYGLTEAFF. DNA for the CDR3: TGTGCCAGCACATCCCCACGGGACAGCCGAGAGTATGGGCTCACTGAAGCTTTCTTT.

This clone has only a few counts. The V gene is TRBV30, the J gene TRBJ2-7, with 8 nucleotides matching TRBD1. V lost 1 base to trimming and J lost 5 bases; unmatched junction nucleotides: 7. The CDR3 is 14 residues long. Germline V gene data show CDR1 as GTSNPN and CDR2 as SVGIG (reference sequence). Here the CDR3 reads CAWSAMGQAHEQYF. In DNA, the CDR3 is TGTGCCTGGAGTGCAATGGGACAGGCGCACGAGCAGTACTTC.

V and J are TRBV5-1 and TRBJ2-2, with 11 bases that match TRBD2. With 5 bases clipped from V and 2 bases from J, the junction kept 8 bases outside the gene matches. In germline, CDR1 is SGHRS, CDR2 YFSETQ. This CDR3 comprises 17 residues. Here the CDR3 DNA reads TGCGCCAGCAGTCGGCTAGCGGGGGGACTTAACACCGGGGAGCTGTTTTTT. As protein: CASSRLAGGLNTGELFF.

This clone was counted only a few times. The CDR3 bases are TGCGCCAGCAGCTTGACAGAACCAAATTCACCCCTCCACTTT. Translated: CASSLTEPNSPLHF. V usage is TRBV5-1 and J usage is TRBJ1-6; D not resolved. The CDR3 extends over 14 amino acids. The germline CDR1 and CDR2 sequences are SGHRS and YFSETQ. Trimming stripped 1 base from V and 7 bases from J, with 9 bases between.

The chain has TRBV11-3 and TRBJ1-1; D is ambiguous. Trimming took 2 bases from V and 3 from J, leaving 7 bases between them. This CDR3 spans 13 amino acids. The germline CDR1 and CDR2 sequences are SGHNT and YENEEA. The CDR3 loop reads CASSLTQDTEAFF. The CDR3 DNA sequence: TGTGCCAGCAGCTTAACCCAGGACACTGAAGCTTTCTTT.

The V call is TRBV2, the J call TRBJ2-5, with TRBD2 matching 8 bases. CDR3 length equals 13 residues. The germline gives CDR1 SNHLY, CDR2 FYNNEI. The V and J ends lost 8 bases and 2 bases, in that order; junction bases with no gene match: 4. The CDR3 region has the DNA TGTGCCAGCGAGCGGGGGTTTCAAGAGACCCAGTACTTC. This gives the protein CASERGFQETQYF.